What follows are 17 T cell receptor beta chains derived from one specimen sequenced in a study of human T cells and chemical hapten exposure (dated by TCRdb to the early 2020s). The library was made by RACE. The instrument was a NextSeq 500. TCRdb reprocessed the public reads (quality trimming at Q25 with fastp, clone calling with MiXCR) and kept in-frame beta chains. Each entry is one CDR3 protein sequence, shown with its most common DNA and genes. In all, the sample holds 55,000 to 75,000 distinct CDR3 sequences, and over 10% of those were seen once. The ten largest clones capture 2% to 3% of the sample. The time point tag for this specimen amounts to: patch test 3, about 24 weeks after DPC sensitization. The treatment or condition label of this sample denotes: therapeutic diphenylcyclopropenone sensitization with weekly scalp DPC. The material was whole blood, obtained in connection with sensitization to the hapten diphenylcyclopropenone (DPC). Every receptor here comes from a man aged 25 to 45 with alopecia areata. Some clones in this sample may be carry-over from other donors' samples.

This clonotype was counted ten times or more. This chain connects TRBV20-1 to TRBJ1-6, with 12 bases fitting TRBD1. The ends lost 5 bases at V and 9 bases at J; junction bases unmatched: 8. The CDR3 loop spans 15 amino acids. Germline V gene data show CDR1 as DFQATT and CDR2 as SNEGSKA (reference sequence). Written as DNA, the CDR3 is TGCAGTGCTCCGGGACAGGGGGCGTTGGGTTCACCCCTCCACTTT. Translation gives CSAPGQGALGSPLHF.

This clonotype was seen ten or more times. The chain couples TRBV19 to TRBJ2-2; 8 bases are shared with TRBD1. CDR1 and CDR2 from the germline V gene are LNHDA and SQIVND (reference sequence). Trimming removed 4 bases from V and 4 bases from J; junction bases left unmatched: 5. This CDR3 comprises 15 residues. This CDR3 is CASSRGTGTTGELFF. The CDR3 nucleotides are TGTGCCAGTAGTAGGGGGACAGGTACCACCGGGGAGCTGTTTTTT.

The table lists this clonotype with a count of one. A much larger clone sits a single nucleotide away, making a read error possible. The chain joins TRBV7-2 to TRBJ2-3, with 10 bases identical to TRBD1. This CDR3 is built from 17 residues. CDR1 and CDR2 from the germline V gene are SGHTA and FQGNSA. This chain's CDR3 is CDSSWSGTGANTDTQYF. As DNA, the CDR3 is TGTGACAGCAGCTGGAGTGGGACAGGGGCAAACACAGATACGCAGTATTTT.

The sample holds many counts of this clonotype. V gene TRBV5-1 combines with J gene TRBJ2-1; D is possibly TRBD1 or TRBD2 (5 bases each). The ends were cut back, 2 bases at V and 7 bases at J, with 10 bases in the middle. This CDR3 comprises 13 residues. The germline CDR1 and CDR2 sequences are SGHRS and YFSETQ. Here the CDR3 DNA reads TGCGCCAGCAGCTTAGAGGGGTCGAATGAGCAGTTCTTC. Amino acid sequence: CASSLEGSNEQFF. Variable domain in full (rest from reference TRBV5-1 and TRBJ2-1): KAGVTQTPRYLIKTRGQQVTLSCSPISGHRSVSWYQQTPGQGLQFLFEYFSETQRNKGNFPGRFSGRQFSNSRSEMNVSTLELGDSALYLCASSLEGSNEQFFGPGTRLTVL.

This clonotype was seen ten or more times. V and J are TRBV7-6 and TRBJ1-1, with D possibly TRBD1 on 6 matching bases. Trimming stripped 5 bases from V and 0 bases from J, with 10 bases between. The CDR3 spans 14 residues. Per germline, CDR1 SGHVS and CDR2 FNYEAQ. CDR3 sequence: CASSPGGMNTEAFF. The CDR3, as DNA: TGTGCCAGCAGCCCCGGGGGCATGAACACTGAAGCTTTCTTT.

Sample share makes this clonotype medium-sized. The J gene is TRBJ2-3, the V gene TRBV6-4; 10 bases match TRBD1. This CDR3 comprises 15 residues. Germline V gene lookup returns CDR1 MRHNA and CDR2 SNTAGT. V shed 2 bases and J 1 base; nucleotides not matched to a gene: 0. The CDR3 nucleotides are TGTGCCAGCAGTGACGGGACAGGGGGCACAGATACGCAGTATTTT. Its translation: CASSDGTGGTDTQYF.

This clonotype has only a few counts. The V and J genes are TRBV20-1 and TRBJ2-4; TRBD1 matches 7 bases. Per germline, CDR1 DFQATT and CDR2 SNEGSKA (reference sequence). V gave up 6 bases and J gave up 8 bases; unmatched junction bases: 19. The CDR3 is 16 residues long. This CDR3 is CSAQRQGLTLRDIQYF. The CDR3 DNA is TGCAGTGCCCAAAGACAGGGCTTGACTCTTCGAGACATTCAGTACTTC.

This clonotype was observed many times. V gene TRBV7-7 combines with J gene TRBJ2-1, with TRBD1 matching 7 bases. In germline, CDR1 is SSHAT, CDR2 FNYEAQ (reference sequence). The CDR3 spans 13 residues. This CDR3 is CASARGQDNEQFF. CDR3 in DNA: TGTGCTAGCGCGCGAGGACAGGACAATGAGCAGTTCTTC.

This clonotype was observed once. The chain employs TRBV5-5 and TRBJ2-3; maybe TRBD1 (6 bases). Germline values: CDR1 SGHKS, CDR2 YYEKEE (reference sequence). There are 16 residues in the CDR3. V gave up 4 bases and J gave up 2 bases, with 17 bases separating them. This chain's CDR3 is CASSPESTGITDTQYF. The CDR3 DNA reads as TGTGCCAGCAGCCCAGAATCTACAGGGATCACAGATACGCAGTATTTT.

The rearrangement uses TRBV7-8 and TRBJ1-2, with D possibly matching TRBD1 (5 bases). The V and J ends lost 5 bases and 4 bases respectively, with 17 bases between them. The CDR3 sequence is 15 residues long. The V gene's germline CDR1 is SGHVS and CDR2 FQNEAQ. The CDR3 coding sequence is TGTGCCAGCAGCCCACGGGACGGGGCGGGCTATGGCTACACCTTC. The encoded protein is CASSPRDGAGYGYTF.

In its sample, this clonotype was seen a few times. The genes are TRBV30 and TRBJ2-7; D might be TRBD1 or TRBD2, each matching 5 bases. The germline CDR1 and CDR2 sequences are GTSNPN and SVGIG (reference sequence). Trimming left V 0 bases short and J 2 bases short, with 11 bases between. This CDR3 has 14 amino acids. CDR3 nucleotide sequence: TGTGCCTGGAGTGTACCGGGGCGGACCTACGAGCAGTACTTC. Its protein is CAWSVPGRTYEQYF.

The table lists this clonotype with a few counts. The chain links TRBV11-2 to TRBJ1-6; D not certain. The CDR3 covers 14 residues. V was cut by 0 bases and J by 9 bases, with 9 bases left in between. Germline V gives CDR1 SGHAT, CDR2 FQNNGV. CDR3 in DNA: TGTGCCAGCAGCTTAGATCTAGTGAGTTCACCCCTCCACTTT. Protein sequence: CASSLDLVSSPLHF. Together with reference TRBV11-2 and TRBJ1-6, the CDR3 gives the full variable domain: EAGVAQSPRYKIIEKRQSVAFWCNPISGHATLYWYQQILGQGPKLLIQFQNNGVVDDSQLPKDRFSAERLKGVDSTLKIQPAKLEDSAVYLCASSLDLVSSPLHFGNGTRLTVT.

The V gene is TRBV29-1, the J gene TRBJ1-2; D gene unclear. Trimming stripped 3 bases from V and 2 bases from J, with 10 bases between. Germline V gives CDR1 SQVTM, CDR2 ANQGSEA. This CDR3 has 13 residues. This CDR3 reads CSVEIRRNYGYTF. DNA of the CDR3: TGCAGCGTTGAGATCCGAAGAAACTATGGCTACACCTTC. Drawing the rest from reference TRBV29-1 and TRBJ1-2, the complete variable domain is SAVISQKPSRDICQRGTSLTIQCQVDSQVTMMFWYRQQPGQSLTLIATANQGSEATYESGFVIDKFPISRPNLTFSTLTVSNMSPEDSSIYLCSVEIRRNYGYTFGSGTRLTVV.

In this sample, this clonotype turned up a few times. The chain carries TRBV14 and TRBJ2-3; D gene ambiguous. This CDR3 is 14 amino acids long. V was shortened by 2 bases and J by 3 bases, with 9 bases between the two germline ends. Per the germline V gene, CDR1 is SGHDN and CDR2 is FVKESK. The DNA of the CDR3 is TGTGCCAGCAGCCAAAGTCGAGGAACAGATACGCAGTATTTT. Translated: CASSQSRGTDTQYF.

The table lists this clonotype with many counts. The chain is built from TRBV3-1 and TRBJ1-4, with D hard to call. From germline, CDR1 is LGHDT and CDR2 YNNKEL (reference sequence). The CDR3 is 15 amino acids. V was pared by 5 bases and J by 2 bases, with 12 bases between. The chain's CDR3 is CASSDRPGTNEKLFF. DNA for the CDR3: TGTGCCAGCAGCGACCGTCCGGGGACTAATGAAAAACTGTTTTTT. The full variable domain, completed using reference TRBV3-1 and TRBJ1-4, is DTAVSQTPKYLVTQMGNDKSIKCEQNLGHDTMYWYKQDSKKFLKIMFSYNNKELIINETVPNRFSPKSPDKAHLNLHINSLELGDSAVYFCASSDRPGTNEKLFFGSGTQLSVL.

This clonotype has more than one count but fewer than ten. The CDR3 bases are TGTGCCAGCAGCTTGGCGTTTAATGAAAAACTGTTTTTT. Translation: CASSLAFNEKLFF. J is TRBJ1-4 and V is TRBV5-4; D is undetermined. CDR3 length: 13 amino acids. Trimming removed 0 bases from V and 4 bases from J, with 4 bases in between. Germline CDR1 reads SGHNT; CDR2 reads YYREEE (reference sequence). Filled out from reference TRBV5-4 and TRBJ1-4, the complete variable domain reads ETGVTQSPTHLIKTRGQQVTLRCSSQSGHNTVSWYQQALGQGPQFIFQYYREEENGRGNFPPRFSGLQFPNYSSELNVNALELDDSALYLCASSLAFNEKLFFGSGTQLSVL.

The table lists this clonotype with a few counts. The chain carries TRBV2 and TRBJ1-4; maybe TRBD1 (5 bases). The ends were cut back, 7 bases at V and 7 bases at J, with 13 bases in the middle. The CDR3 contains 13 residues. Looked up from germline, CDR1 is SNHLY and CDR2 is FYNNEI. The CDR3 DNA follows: TGTGCCAGCAAACCGGGACGGACTGAAAAACTGTTTTTT. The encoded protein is CASKPGRTEKLFF. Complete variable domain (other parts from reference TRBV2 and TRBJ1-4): EPEVTQTPSHQVTQMGQEVILRCVPISNHLYFYWYRQILGQKVEFLVSFYNNEISEKSEIFDDQFSVERPDGSNFTLKIRSTKLEDSAMYFCASKPGRTEKLFFGSGTQLSVL.